A selection of T cell receptor beta chains follows, all from one sample in a study of blood T cell repertoires in COVID-19. Only in-frame clones appear in the TCRdb table, and some are missing; sequencing was by immunoSEQ multiplex PCR. The table includes about 230,000 clones, approximately 84% detected once. The sequencing sample was made of peripheral blood. The receptors shown here come from a middle-aged man with COVID-19, enrolled during active disease. The CDR3 runs from the conserved cysteine through the conserved F or W. D genes are given only for firm matches. Part of the rows lack a size; the others show once, few, many or a class for expanded clones.

CDR3,DNA,J,D,V,size,length
CASSPLLAGANSYEQYF,TGTGCCAGCTCACCCTTGCTCGCGGGAGCCAACTCCTACGAGCAGTACTTC,TRBJ2-7,TRBD2,TRBV18,-,17
CASSLDSFDPEAFF,TGTGCCAGCAGCTTGGACAGTTTTGATCCTGAAGCTTTCTTT,TRBJ1-1,-,TRBV7-9,-,14
CASSTLGHGVTEAFF,TGTGCCAGCAGCACCCTGGGCCACGGGGTCACTGAAGCTTTCTTT,TRBJ1-1,-,TRBV5-8,few,15
CASSAGGAEETQYF,TGCGCCAGCAGTGCAGGGGGCGCGGAAGAGACCCAGTACTTC,TRBJ2-5,TRBD1,TRBV5-1,-,14
CASSSPQGQGIPGYTF,TGTGCCAGCAGTTCGCCGCAGGGACAGGGGATACCCGGCTACACCTTC,TRBJ1-2,TRBD1,TRBV28,-,16
CASSSGQGREKLFF,TGCGCCAGCAGTTCTGGACAGGGACGGGAAAAACTGTTTTTT,TRBJ1-4,TRBD1,TRBV5-1,-,14
CASRVMGSQPQHF,TGTGCCAGCAGGGTTATGGGCTCTCAGCCCCAGCATTTT,TRBJ1-5,-,TRBV6-5,-,13
CASSLSSGTEAFF,TGCGCCAGCAGCTTGTCGAGCGGCACTGAAGCTTTCTTT,TRBJ1-1,-,TRBV5-1,once,13
CASSQTVQVTYEQYF,TGCGCCAGCAGCCAAACGGTCCAGGTAACCTACGAGCAGTACTTC,TRBJ2-7,-,TRBV4-1,-,15
CASSIAGANTDTQYF,TGTGCCAGTAGTATCGCAGGGGCGAACACAGATACGCAGTATTTT,TRBJ2-3,-,TRBV19,-,15
CASSLGGNSPLHF,TGTGCCAGTAGTCTGGGGGGAAATTCACCCCTCCACTTT,TRBJ1-6,-,TRBV19,-,13
CASSGTRRQETQYF,TGTGCCAGCTCAGGGACTAGAAGGCAAGAGACCCAGTACTTC,TRBJ2-5,TRBD2,TRBV19,-,14
CATSPWEPGRWDGYTF,TGTGCCACCAGCCCCTGGGAACCGGGGAGGTGGGATGGCTACACCTTC,TRBJ1-2,-,TRBV15,few,16
CASSQDLAGERELFF,TGTGCCAGCAGCCAGGACCTAGCGGGAGAACGGGAGCTGTTTTTT,TRBJ2-2,TRBD2,TRBV3-1/TRBV3-2,once,15
CASSFAGHSYNSPLHF,TGTGCCAGCAGCTTTGCGGGACACTCCTATAATTCACCCCTCCACTTT,TRBJ1-6,-,TRBV12-1,-,16
CASSIMTGSSYEQYF,TGTGCCAGCAGTATAATGACAGGTAGCTCCTACGAGCAGTACTTC,TRBJ2-7,-,TRBV27,few,15
CASSPQGDYEQYF,TGTGCCAGCAGCCCACAGGGGGACTACGAGCAGTACTTC,TRBJ2-7,TRBD1,TRBV7-3,-,13
CASSPPSRVNTEAFF,TGTGCCAGCAGTCCCCCCTCCAGGGTGAACACTGAAGCTTTCTTT,TRBJ1-1,-,TRBV28,-,15
CASSLGLAEAGELFF,TGTGCCAGCAGTTTAGGACTAGCTGAGGCCGGGGAGCTGTTTTTT,TRBJ2-2,TRBD2,TRBV27,-,15
CASSVTSGSIEQYF,TGTGCCAGTAGTGTAACTAGCGGGAGCATCGAGCAGTACTTC,TRBJ2-7,TRBD2,TRBV19,-,14
CASSPQYEQYF,TGTGCCAGCAGCCCCCAATACGAGCAGTACTTC,TRBJ2-7,-,TRBV7-8,-,11
CASSPPGLGGHEQYF,TGTGCCAGCTCACCACCCGGACTAGGAGGCCACGAGCAGTACTTC,TRBJ2-7,TRBD2,TRBV18,-,15
CASSILTAGANTGELFF,TGTGCCAGTAGTATCCTGACTGCGGGAGCGAACACCGGGGAGCTGTTTTTT,TRBJ2-2,TRBD2,TRBV19,once,17
CASAWEGDNSPLHF,TGTGCTAGTGCCTGGGAGGGTGACAATTCACCCCTCCACTTT,TRBJ1-6,-,TRBV12-5,-,14
CASSQGTGFPQPQHF,TGTGCCAGCAGCCAAGGGACAGGGTTCCCTCAGCCCCAGCATTTT,TRBJ1-5,TRBD1,TRBV14,-,15
CASSQGLASYNEQFF,TGTGCCAGCAGCCAGGGACTAGCCTCCTACAATGAGCAGTTCTTC,TRBJ2-1,TRBD2,TRBV3-1/TRBV3-2,once,15
CASRPDTFYGYTF,TGTGCCAGCCGTCCTGACACATTCTATGGCTACACCTTC,TRBJ1-2,-,TRBV27,-,13
CASTEQGASNSPLHF,TGTGCCAGCACCGAACAGGGGGCGAGTAATTCACCCCTCCACTTT,TRBJ1-6,TRBD1,TRBV5-4,-,15
CASSESRTTAGYGYTF,TGTGCCAGCAGTGAATCCCGCACGACAGCGGGGTATGGCTACACCTTC,TRBJ1-2,-,TRBV25-1,-,16
CASSGPLAAQETQYF,TGTGCCAGCAGTGGCCCCCTAGCGGCTCAAGAGACCCAGTACTTC,TRBJ2-5,TRBD2,TRBV2,-,15
CASSPDTRQNSPLHF,TGTGCCAGCAGCCCGGACACCCGGCAGAATTCACCCCTCCACTTT,TRBJ1-6,-,TRBV5-6,once,15
CASRSGAYNEQFF,TGTGCCAGCCGGAGCGGAGCTTACAATGAGCAGTTCTTC,TRBJ2-1,-,TRBV5-4,-,13
CASSNGRDFSYNEQFF,TGTGCCAGCAGCAATGGGAGGGACTTCTCCTACAATGAGCAGTTCTTC,TRBJ2-1,TRBD2,TRBV11-2,-,16
CASSLRGVGEKLFF,TGTGCCAGCAGCTTAAGGGGCGTAGGGGAAAAACTGTTTTTT,TRBJ1-4,-,TRBV13,-,14
CASSSPAGAPWNEQFF,TGTGCCAGCAGTTCCCCCGCAGGGGCTCCCTGGAATGAGCAGTTCTTC,TRBJ2-1,-,TRBV27,-,16
CASSTTPESGANVLTF,TGTGCCAGTAGTACGACCCCGGAGTCTGGGGCCAACGTCCTGACTTTC,TRBJ2-6,-,TRBV19,-,16